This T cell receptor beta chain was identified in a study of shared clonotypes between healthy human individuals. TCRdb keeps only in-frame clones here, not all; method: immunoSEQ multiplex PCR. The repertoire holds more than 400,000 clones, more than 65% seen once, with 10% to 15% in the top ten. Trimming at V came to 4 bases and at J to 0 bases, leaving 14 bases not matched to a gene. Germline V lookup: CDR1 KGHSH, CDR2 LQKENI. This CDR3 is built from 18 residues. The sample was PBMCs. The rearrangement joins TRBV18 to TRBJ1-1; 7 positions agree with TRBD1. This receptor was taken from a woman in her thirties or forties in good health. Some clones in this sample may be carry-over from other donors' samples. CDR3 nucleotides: TGTGCCAGCTCACTCAACGGCGGGACAGCGGGAATGAACACTGAAGCTTTCTTT. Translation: CASSLNGGTAGMNTEAFF.